Listed here are 27 T cell receptor beta chains from one sample, sequenced in a study of T cells in Graves' hyperthyroidism and ophthalmopathy. Amplified TCR beta CDR3 regions came from RNA transcripts. When the TCR CDR3 underwent first-round RT-PCR, the HTBI primer set was used. One entry per CDR3 protein results from TCRdb running MiXCR on the multiplex PCR reads. There are 93,000 or so distinct CDR3 sequences in the sample; about 45% occur only once, and roughly 26% lies in the top ten. Sequenced sample: blood. The origin of the receptors is a man aged 40-49 years with Graves' hyperthyroidism.

This chain connects TRBV6-2 or TRBV6-3 to TRBJ2-1, with D uncertain. Germline V gene sequence: CDR1 MNHEY, CDR2 SVGEGT. Trimming shortened V by 0 bases and J by 1 base, and 10 bases separated the two germline ends. The CDR3 spans 16 residues. Here the CDR3 DNA reads TGTGCCAGCAGTTACTCGGATGGTGGGTCCTACAATGAGCAGTTCTTC. Translation gives CASSYSDGGSYNEQFF.

This clonotype was observed many times. The chain joins TRBV29-1 to TRBJ2-1, with 9 bases identical to TRBD2. The trim removed 1 base at V and 7 bases at J, leaving 5 bases unmatched. The V gene's germline CDR1 is SQVTM and CDR2 ANQGSEA. The CDR3 is made up of 14 amino acids. CDR3 bases: TGCAGCGTTGAAGGGCAGCGGGGGGCAAATGAGCAGTTCTTC. Protein product: CSVEGQRGANEQFF.

This clonotype was seen many times. V gene TRBV7-9 combines with J gene TRBJ1-2; D possibly corresponds to TRBD1 (5 bases). The germline V gene encodes CDR1 SEHNR and CDR2 FQNEAQ (reference sequence). This CDR3 has 19 amino acids. V lost 3 bases and J lost 6, with 29 bases in between. In nucleotides, the CDR3 is TGTGCCAGCAGCTTGACCTACAGGTTGGGTTACGAGGGCCTAGATGGCTACACCTTC. This sequence encodes CASSLTYRLGYEGLDGYTF.

V and J are TRBV6-2 or TRBV6-3 and TRBJ2-7; 10 bases fit TRBD2. The germline gives CDR1 MNHEY, CDR2 SVGEGT. The CDR3 has 17 residues. Trimming removed 2 bases from V and 0 bases from J; junction bases left unmatched: 7. The DNA for the CDR3 is TGTGCCAGCAGTTACGACACTAGCGGGAAATTCTCCTACGAGCAGTACTTC. Translating it yields CASSYDTSGKFSYEQYF.

The gene calls are TRBV20-1 and TRBJ1-4; 9 nucleotides match TRBD1. Germline V lookup: CDR1 DFQATT, CDR2 SNEGSKA (reference sequence). V gave up 6 bases and J gave up 8 bases; unmatched junction bases: 7. This CDR3 region has 13 residues. This CDR3 reads CSAQQGAREKLFF. The CDR3 coding sequence is TGCAGTGCCCAACAGGGGGCGCGGGAAAAACTGTTTTTT.

This clonotype appeared many times. The chain has TRBV5-4 and TRBJ1-1, with D perhaps TRBD1 (6 bases). Germline V gene sequence: CDR1 SGHNT, CDR2 YYREEE (reference sequence). This CDR3 comprises 15 residues. V was trimmed by 5 bases and J by 1 base, leaving 15 bases between them. CDR3 nucleotides: TGTGCCAGCAGAACTGGACAGCAACAGAACACTGAAGCTTTCTTT. It is translated as CASRTGQQQNTEAFF.

This clonotype was counted at least ten times. The rearrangement uses TRBV6-5 and TRBJ2-7; 9 bases agree with TRBD2. This CDR3 has 16 amino acids. CDR1 and CDR2 from the germline V gene are MNHEY and SVGAGI. Trimming took 5 bases from V and 5 from J; bases not matched to a gene: 13. The CDR3 spells CASSPVVAGGRNEQYF. The CDR3, as DNA: TGTGCCAGCAGTCCCGTCGTTGCGGGGGGGCGCAACGAGCAGTACTTC.

This clonotype showed up many times. The gene calls are TRBV10-3 and TRBJ2-2; TRBD2 agrees at 12 bases. Germline assignment: CDR1 ENHRY and CDR2 SYGVKD. The CDR3 has 16 amino acids. Trimming removed 6 bases from V and 3 bases from J; junction bases left unmatched: 5. This chain's CDR3 is CAISRTSGIDTGELFF. DNA for the CDR3: TGTGCCATCAGCCGGACTAGCGGGATAGACACCGGGGAGCTGTTTTTT.

The sample holds a few counts of this clonotype. The chain links TRBV6-1 to TRBJ1-1; D is unclear. In germline, CDR1 is MNHNS, CDR2 SASEGT. The V gene lost 4 bases and the J gene lost 6 bases, with 15 bases spanning the gap. CDR3 length: 14 amino acids. CDR3 nucleotide sequence: TGTGCCAGCAGTGGAATAGGGCTGAGCGCTGAAGCTTTCTTT. It encodes CASSGIGLSAEAFF.

The genes are TRBV20-1 and TRBJ2-1; 7 positions match TRBD2. The germline CDR1 and CDR2 sequences are DFQATT and SNEGSKA (reference sequence). This CDR3 comprises 16 residues. The V gene end was trimmed by 6 bases and the J gene end by 0 bases; junction bases not matched to a gene: 11. The CDR3 is CSARSGADLSYNEQFF. The CDR3 bases are TGCAGTGCCAGGAGCGGGGCGGACCTCTCCTACAATGAGCAGTTCTTC.

The V gene is TRBV6-2 or TRBV6-3, the J gene TRBJ1-5, with D possibly matching TRBD1 (5 bases). Germline assignment: CDR1 MNHEY and CDR2 SVGEGT. This CDR3 comprises 14 residues. Trimming left V 6 bases short and J 4 bases short, with 13 bases between. The CDR3 nucleotides are TGTGCCAGCAGGTCCGGGGGAGGGAATCAGCCCCAGCATTTT. Protein sequence: CASRSGGGNQPQHF.

This clonotype was seen ten or more times. As DNA, the CDR3 is TGTGCCATCGGGGACAGTACCTACGAGCAGTACTTC. Its protein is CAIGDSTYEQYF. This chain connects TRBV10-3 to TRBJ2-7, with 7 bases lining up with TRBD1. The J segment lost 2 bases and the V segment lost 8 bases, leaving 3 bases of the junction unmatched. CDR1 and CDR2 (germline): ENHRY, SYGVKD. The CDR3 covers 12 residues.

This chain connects TRBV2 to TRBJ2-7; TRBD1 might be the D (5 bases). Deletions cut 6 bases from V and 6 bases from J, with 18 bases between. Looked up from germline, CDR1 is SNHLY and CDR2 is FYNNEI. This CDR3 contains 14 residues. The CDR3 loop reads CASRGEQGISEQYF. The CDR3 bases are TGTGCCAGCAGAGGAGAGCAGGGAATAAGCGAGCAGTACTTC. The entire variable domain, with the rest obtained from reference TRBV2 and TRBJ2-7, is as follows: EPEVTQTPSHQVTQMGQEVILRCVPISNHLYFYWYRQILGQKVEFLVSFYNNEISEKSEIFDDQFSVERPDGSNFTLKIRSTKLEDSAMYFCASRGEQGISEQYFGPGTRLTVT.

Regarding this clonotype: This could be a read error, since a much larger clone is one nucleotide away. The chain uses TRBV6-5 and TRBJ1-3; no reliable D call. Trimming stripped 3 bases from V and 6 bases from J, with 12 bases between. Per germline, CDR1 MNHEY and CDR2 SVGAGI. The CDR3 is made up of 14 amino acids. The CDR3 protein is CASSYVTGVNTIYF. The CDR3 coding sequence is TGTGCCAGCAGTTATGTAACGGGTGTAAACACCATATATTTT.

This clonotype has at least ten counts. The gene calls are TRBV19 and TRBJ1-1; D is unclear. CDR1 is LNHDA and CDR2 is SQIVND in the germline V gene (reference sequence). V lost 3 bases to trimming and J lost 12 bases, with 17 bases between them. The CDR3 totals 13 residues. The CDR3 sequence: CASSIGLLGGTFF. CDR3 coding DNA: TGTGCCAGTAGTATCGGGCTTCTCGGAGGAACTTTCTTT.

The V call is TRBV7-2, the J call TRBJ1-2; no clear D. The germline V and J ends were trimmed by 1 base and 4 bases, with 13 bases remaining between them. The CDR3 totals 15 residues. The V gene's germline CDR1 is SGHTA and CDR2 FQGNSA. CDR3 DNA sequence: TGTGCCAGCAGCTTAGGCCGTACCCCGAGCTATGGCTACACCTTC. Amino acids: CASSLGRTPSYGYTF.

This clonotype was counted ten times or more. The V gene is TRBV7-2, the J gene TRBJ2-2; no firm D call. The CDR3 is 14 residues long. CDR1 and CDR2 (germline): SGHTA, FQGNSA. Trimming removed 5 bases at V and 1 base at J, with 8 bases between. CDR3 in DNA: TGTGCCAGCAGCGGCAGGCTGAACACCGGGGAGCTGTTTTTT. Translation: CASSGRLNTGELFF. Full variable domain (rest looked up from reference TRBV7-2 and TRBJ2-2): GAGVSQSPSNKVTEKGKDVELRCDPISGHTALYWYRQSLGQGLEFLIYFQGNSAPDKSGLPSDRFSAERTGGSVSTLTIQRTQQEDSAVYLCASSGRLNTGELFFGEGSRLTVL.

This clonotype was observed at least ten times. The V call is TRBV5-4, the J call TRBJ2-5; D call uncertain. CDR1 is SGHNT, CDR2 YYREEE, per germline (reference sequence). Trimming removed 4 bases at V and 3 bases at J, with 7 bases between. The CDR3 has 12 residues. CDR3 amino acids: CASSGREETQYF. The CDR3, as DNA: TGTGCCAGCAGCGGAAGAGAAGAGACCCAGTACTTC. The variable domain in full, completed from reference TRBV5-4 and TRBJ2-5, reads ETGVTQSPTHLIKTRGQQVTLRCSSQSGHNTVSWYQQALGQGPQFIFQYYREEENGRGNFPPRFSGLQFPNYSSELNVNALELDDSALYLCASSGREETQYFGPGTRLLVL.

Ten or more counts support this clonotype. The chain employs TRBV12-3 or TRBV12-4 and TRBJ2-5; tentative D call: TRBD1 (6 bases). The ends were cut back, 5 bases at V and 7 bases at J, with 11 bases in the middle. There are 12 residues in the CDR3. This chain's CDR3 is CASSLIRGTQYF. In DNA form, the CDR3 reads TGTGCCAGCAGTCTAATCAGGGGGACCCAGTACTTC.

CDR3 protein: CASSLMGTDTQYF. DNA for the CDR3: TGTGCCAGTAGTTTAATGGGCACAGATACGCAGTATTTT. J is TRBJ2-3 and V is TRBV19; the D is unclear. In germline, CDR1 is LNHDA, CDR2 SQIVND (reference sequence). The V end was cut by 5 bases, the J end by 1 base, with 7 bases between. This CDR3 spans 13 amino acids.

A word on this clonotype: The CDR3 end shows no conserved phenylalanine or tryptophan, and so a read error is likely. It is unclear where the CDR3 begins or ends on the DNA, so no DNA is shown, and the CDR3 is as TCRdb lists it. The chain has TRBV9 and TRBJ2-5; TRBD1 is taken as the D call from the table, unchecked against the DNA. Germline CDR1 SGDLS, CDR2 YYNGEE. The CDR3 comprises 12 residues, both ends counted. CDR3 loop: CASSVGRTVHNT.

This clonotype appeared many times. The V gene is TRBV15, the J gene TRBJ1-5; maybe TRBD1 (5 bases). The CDR3 is 17 residues long. The germline V gene has CDR1 LNHNV and CDR2 YYDKDF (reference sequence). The V end was cut by 0 bases, the J end by 0 bases, with 12 bases between. CDR3 nucleotides: TGTGCCACCAGCAGAGACGTGGGACTGAATAGCAATCAGCCCCAGCATTTT. As protein: CATSRDVGLNSNQPQHF. The complete variable domain, with remaining parts taken from reference TRBV15 and TRBJ1-5, reads DAMVIQNPRYQVTQFGKPVTLSCSQTLNHNVMYWYQQKSSQAPKLLFHYYDKDFNNEADTPDNFQSRRPNTSFCFLDIRSPGLGDTAMYLCATSRDVGLNSNQPQHFGDGTRLSIL.

This chain joins TRBV7-2 and TRBJ2-1; D gene unclear. V lost 7 bases and J lost 0, with 13 bases in between. This CDR3 has 15 residues. Germline V gene data show CDR1 as SGHTA and CDR2 as FQGNSA. The CDR3 spells CASTSNGSSYNEQFF. For the CDR3, the DNA is TGTGCCAGCACCTCTAACGGAAGCTCCTACAATGAGCAGTTCTTC.

V and J are TRBV6-2 or TRBV6-3 and TRBJ2-1, with TRBD1 identical over 7 bases. Trimming at V came to 2 bases and at J to 6 bases, leaving 4 bases not matched to a gene. Germline CDR1 MNHEY, CDR2 SVGEGT. The CDR3 spans 14 residues. CDR3 residues: CASSYRAGGNEQFF. The CDR3, as DNA: TGTGCCAGCAGTTACAGGGCAGGGGGCAATGAGCAGTTCTTC.

The sample holds many counts of this clonotype. The chain has TRBV6-5 and TRBJ2-7; D gene uncertain. Germline V CDR1 and CDR2: MNHEY, SVGAGI. V was trimmed by 2 bases and J by 3 bases, leaving 8 bases between them. The CDR3 loop spans 13 amino acids. This CDR3 reads CASSYRDNYEQYF. For the CDR3, the DNA is TGTGCCAGCAGTTACCGCGACAACTACGAGCAGTACTTC.

Many counts were recorded for this clonotype. The V and J genes are TRBV2 and TRBJ2-7; 8 bases are shared with TRBD1. V was pared by 7 bases and J by 2 bases, with 4 bases of the junction left unmatched. CDR1 and CDR2 (germline): SNHLY, FYNNEI. This CDR3 spans 13 amino acids. CDR3 sequence reads: CASIGQGTYEQYF. In nucleotides, the CDR3 is TGTGCCAGCATCGGACAGGGCACCTACGAGCAGTACTTC.

The V call is TRBV12-3 or TRBV12-4, the J call TRBJ1-5; 10 bases line up with TRBD1. Trimming removed 6 bases from V and 14 bases from J; junction bases left unmatched: 7. The CDR3 contains 12 residues. CDR3 in DNA: TGTGCCAGCAGACCTGACAGGGGGCTTGAGCATTTT. Translated: CASRPDRGLEHF.